The sequence of this T cell receptor beta chain was determined in a study of control samples from healthy donors and cancer patients. Germline V gene data show CDR1 as SGHTS and CDR2 as YDEGEE. This CDR3 is 15 amino acids long. V was pared by 0 bases and J by 4 bases, with 7 bases of the junction left unmatched. Only in-frame clones appear in the TCRdb table, and some are missing; sequencing was by immunoSEQ multiplex PCR. This table has some 110,000 clones, roughly four fifths appearing once. In its sample, this clone was seen a few times. The sample taken for sequencing was blood. This TCR was sampled from a woman between 45 and 65 years old in good health. The chain uses TRBV5-8 and TRBJ2-7, with 7 positions matching TRBD2. CDR3 amino acids: CASSLGRERAYEQYF. CDR3 nucleotides: TGTGCCAGCAGCTTGGGGCGGGAGCGAGCGTACGAGCAGTACTTC.